The 30 T cell receptor beta chains below were found in one sample sequenced in a study of shared clonotypes between healthy human individuals. Profiled with immunoSEQ multiplex PCR; TCRdb holds only in-frame clones, not every one. The sample holds around 1,900,000 clones, over 85% seen once. CD45RO-negative, CCR7-positively selected cells formed the naive CD8 fraction, excluding terminally differentiated effector memory CD45RA+ cells. Specimen: naive CD8+ T cells from PBMCs. The source of these receptors is a man aged 18 to 35 in good health. Some clones in this sample may be carry-over from other donors' samples.

The rearrangement uses TRBV19 and TRBJ2-1, with D hard to call. V was clipped by 3 bases and J by 7 bases, with 10 bases between them. The CDR3 has 13 amino acids. In germline, CDR1 is LNHDA, CDR2 SQIVND (reference sequence). CDR3: CASSIAVGNEQFF. DNA for the CDR3: TGTGCCAGTAGTATCGCCGTGGGGAATGAGCAGTTCTTC.

This clone has a single count. V gene TRBV27 combines with J gene TRBJ1-1, with 9 positions matching TRBD1. V lost 6 bases and J lost 2; bases outside the gene matches: 10. This CDR3 region has 16 residues. The V gene's germline CDR1 is MNHEY and CDR2 SMNVEV (reference sequence). The CDR3 here is CASRRLTGQGNTEAFF. Here the CDR3 DNA reads TGTGCCAGCAGACGACTTACGGGACAGGGCAACACTGAAGCTTTCTTT.

The rearrangement joins TRBV27 to TRBJ2-2; 8 nucleotides align to TRBD2. Germline loops: CDR1 MNHEY, CDR2 SMNVEV (reference sequence). The CDR3 has 14 amino acids. V lost 7 bases and J lost 4; bases outside the gene matches: 5. The CDR3 DNA follows: TGTGCCAGCACGGGAGGGCCAGGCACCGGGGAGCTGTTTTTT. It codes for CASTGGPGTGELFF.

V gene TRBV28 combines with J gene TRBJ2-1, with D possibly being TRBD2 (5 bases). V was cut by 7 bases and J by 2 bases, with 12 bases left in between. Germline V CDR1 and CDR2: MDHEN, SYDVKM. The CDR3 length is 14 residues. CDR3 coding DNA: TGTGCCAGCACCCTCCGGGAAACCTACAATGAGCAGTTCTTC. Protein sequence: CASTLRETYNEQFF.

The rearrangement links TRBV7-8 to TRBJ2-5; 11 bases are a match to TRBD2. The V gene's germline CDR1 is SGHVS and CDR2 FQNEAQ. The trim removed 8 bases at V and 2 bases at J, leaving 10 bases unmatched. The CDR3 is 16 residues long. CDR3 bases: TGTGCCAGCGGCGACGGGACTAGCGGACTACAAGAGACCCAGTACTTC. Encoded protein: CASGDGTSGLQETQYF.

The genes are TRBV13 and TRBJ2-5, with TRBD1 identical over 8 bases. The germline V gene encodes CDR1 PRHDT and CDR2 FYEKMQ (reference sequence). The CDR3 loop spans 17 amino acids. The J segment lost 1 base and the V segment lost 4 bases, leaving 11 bases of the junction unmatched. In DNA, the CDR3 is TGTGCCAGCAGCTCGATCGGACAGGGAAGGTTCCAAGAGACCCAGTACTTC. Its protein is CASSSIGQGRFQETQYF.

The J gene is TRBJ2-3, the V gene TRBV7-3, with a possible D match to TRBD2 (6 bases). The CDR3 covers 15 residues. The ends were cut back, 5 bases at V and 2 bases at J, with 14 bases in the middle. Germline CDR1 SGHTA, CDR2 FQGTGA. The CDR3, as DNA: TGTGCCAGCAGCCGGACCGGAGGGAACACAGATACGCAGTATTTT. It yields the protein CASSRTGGNTDTQYF.

This clone was picked up a small number of times. The genes are TRBV4-1 and TRBJ2-7, with a weak D call TRBD1 (6 bases). This CDR3 has 15 residues. Germline assignment: CDR1 MGHRA and CDR2 YSYEKL. V was shortened by 0 bases and J by 3 bases, with 12 bases between the two germline ends. CDR3 sequence reads: CASSQDRGPYYEQYF. CDR3 bases: TGCGCCAGCAGCCAAGACAGGGGACCGTACTACGAGCAGTACTTC.

The rearrangement joins TRBV9 to TRBJ1-1; TRBD1 might be the D (5 bases). V was cut by 6 bases and J by 8 bases, with 11 bases left in between. The germline V gene encodes CDR1 SGDLS and CDR2 YYNGEE. The CDR3 runs to 11 residues. CDR3 region: CASTRGGEAFF. In nucleotides, the CDR3 is TGTGCCAGCACTCGTGGGGGGGAAGCTTTCTTT.

The V and J genes are TRBV19 and TRBJ2-7, with D possibly matching TRBD2 (6 bases). Deletions cut 10 bases from V and 6 bases from J, with 19 bases between. The germline V gene encodes CDR1 LNHDA and CDR2 SQIVND (reference sequence). The CDR3 consists of 13 residues. In nucleotides, the CDR3 is TGTGCCACCAGAGGGACTGAGGCATCCGAGCAGTACTTC. Translating gives CATRGTEASEQYF.

The chain carries TRBV7-9 and TRBJ2-7; D call uncertain. The V gene's germline CDR1 is SEHNR and CDR2 FQNEAQ (reference sequence). The V end was cut by 5 bases, the J end by 5 bases, with 7 bases between. CDR3 length: 11 amino acids. This chain's CDR3 is CASSPRDEQYF. In DNA form, the CDR3 reads TGTGCCAGCAGCCCCCGGGACGAGCAGTACTTC.

The rearrangement uses TRBV5-1 and TRBJ2-1; 10 nucleotides agree with TRBD2. From germline, CDR1 is SGHRS and CDR2 YFSETQ. With 0 bases clipped from V and 1 base from J, the junction kept 13 bases outside the gene matches. The CDR3 loop spans 20 amino acids. The CDR3 coding sequence is TGCGCCAGCAGCTTGGTGGTTTTGCTAGCGGGAGCGTCGTCCTACAATGAGCAGTTCTTC. This sequence encodes CASSLVVLLAGASSYNEQFF.

The rearrangement uses TRBV2 and TRBJ2-7; 10 nucleotides agree with TRBD1. V gave up 5 bases and J gave up 6 bases; unmatched junction bases: 13. This CDR3 spans 16 amino acids. The germline V gene encodes CDR1 SNHLY and CDR2 FYNNEI. The CDR3 sequence is CASSHLGGTGAGEQYF. CDR3 bases: TGTGCCAGCAGTCATCTGGGGGGGACAGGGGCTGGCGAGCAGTACTTC.

The count of this clone is one. The chain carries TRBV6-5 and TRBJ2-1; weak D call: TRBD1 (6 bases). The CDR3 contains 14 residues. Per the germline V gene, CDR1 is MNHEY and CDR2 is SVGAGI. V shed 6 bases and J shed 9 bases, with 18 bases lying between them. The CDR3 DNA reads as TGTGCCAGCAGCTCACCAGTGCAGGGGAGTGAGCAGTTCTTC. Translation: CASSSPVQGSEQFF.

The J gene is TRBJ2-7, the V gene TRBV28; D may be TRBD1 (5 bases). Germline V gene sequence: CDR1 MDHEN, CDR2 SYDVKM. V lost 5 bases to trimming and J lost 2 bases, with 10 bases between them. CDR3 length: 13 amino acids. The CDR3 bases are TGTGCCAGCAGTCGACAGCCGACCTACGAGCAGTACTTC. Protein sequence: CASSRQPTYEQYF.

This clone was picked up a small number of times. The sample carries other DNA sequences with the same CDR3. The genes are TRBV7-9 and TRBJ1-5; D is unresolved. Germline values: CDR1 SEHNR, CDR2 FQNEAQ (reference sequence). CDR3 length equals 13 residues. Trimming removed 0 bases at V and 1 base at J, with 1 base between. Here the CDR3 reads CASSLASNQPQHF. The CDR3 nucleotides read TGTGCCAGCAGCTTAGCCAGCAATCAGCCCCAGCATTTT.

The chain employs TRBV9 and TRBJ1-5; no firm D call. The CDR3 sequence is 15 residues long. Trimming cost V 1 base and J 0 bases, with 8 bases left between them. Germline CDR1 is SGDLS and CDR2 is YYNGEE. CDR3 DNA: TGTGCCAGCAGCGTAACCGGTCATAGCAATCAGCCCCAGCATTTT. Its protein product is CASSVTGHSNQPQHF.

The rearrangement uses TRBV4-2 and TRBJ1-1, with D hard to call. The germline gives CDR1 LGHNA, CDR2 YNFKEQ. V lost 1 base and J 1 base, leaving 10 bases between the germline ends. The CDR3 extends over 15 amino acids. CDR3 DNA: TGTGCCAGCAGCCAAGTACGGACGGGGAACACTGAAGCTTTCTTT. Amino acids: CASSQVRTGNTEAFF.

The count of this clone is one. The chain combines TRBV10-1 with TRBJ2-3; D possibly corresponds to TRBD2 (5 bases). The V gene's germline CDR1 is WNHNN and CDR2 SYGVQD (reference sequence). The CDR3 contains 16 residues. V lost 4 bases and J 6 bases, leaving 20 bases between the germline ends. The CDR3 here is CASSADGEGSADTQYF. The CDR3 DNA is TGCGCCAGCAGTGCGGACGGGGAAGGGTCCGCCGATACGCAGTATTTT.

V is TRBV6-5 and J is TRBJ1-1, with D possibly being TRBD1 (5 bases). Looked up from germline, CDR1 is MNHEY and CDR2 is SVGAGI. With 11 bases removed from V and 1 base from J, the gap between germline ends came to 11 bases. The CDR3 is 12 amino acids. The CDR3 DNA reads TGTGCCGCCGGGGCCGGGAACACTGAAGCTTTCTTT. This translates into CAAGAGNTEAFF.

CDR3 region: CAISESTSPGELFF. The CDR3 coding sequence is TGTGCCATCAGTGAGTCGACTTCTCCCGGGGAGCTGTTTTTT. The genes are TRBV10-3 and TRBJ2-2; D not resolved. From germline, CDR1 is ENHRY and CDR2 SYGVKD. Deletions cut 0 bases from V and 6 bases from J, with 8 bases between. The CDR3 consists of 14 residues.

This clone appeared once. V and J are TRBV7-2 and TRBJ2-1; D gene ambiguous. CDR1 and CDR2 from the germline V gene are SGHTA and FQGNSA. The CDR3 has 14 residues. The V end was cut by 3 bases, the J end by 7 bases, with 13 bases between. The CDR3 spells CASSFRALGNEQFF. CDR3 sequence (DNA): TGTGCCAGCAGCTTTAGGGCCCTGGGAAATGAGCAGTTCTTC.

The rearrangement joins TRBV2 to TRBJ2-1, with 8 positions matching TRBD2. CDR1 and CDR2 from the germline V gene are SNHLY and FYNNEI. The CDR3 sequence is 14 residues long. V trimming: 4 bases; J trimming: 8 bases; junction bases outside the gene matches: 7. CDR3 sequence: CASSVGRALDEQFF. CDR3 coding DNA: TGTGCCAGCAGTGTCGGGAGGGCCCTCGATGAGCAGTTCTTC.

The chain uses TRBV5-1 and TRBJ1-1; D not resolved. V was clipped by 4 bases and J by 2 bases, with 12 bases between them. CDR1 and CDR2 (germline): SGHRS, YFSETQ. The CDR3 spans 14 residues. CDR3 residues: CASSPRVGNTEAFF. The CDR3 nucleotides read TGCGCCAGCAGCCCGCGGGTGGGAAACACTGAAGCTTTCTTT.

This chain connects TRBV11-2 to TRBJ2-7; TRBD2 aligns across 8 bases. The CDR3 has 15 residues. From germline, CDR1 is SGHAT and CDR2 FQNNGV. The ends lost 5 bases at V and 3 bases at J; junction bases unmatched: 9. CDR3 protein: CASSPGLEDLYEQYF. The CDR3 DNA follows: TGTGCCAGCAGCCCGGGACTAGAGGACCTCTACGAGCAGTACTTC.

The rearrangement uses TRBV6-6 and TRBJ2-1; TRBD2 agrees at 7 bases. This CDR3 has 16 residues. Trimming removed 1 base from V and 4 bases from J; junction bases left unmatched: 7. Germline V gene data show CDR1 as MNHNY and CDR2 as SVGAGI (reference sequence). The CDR3 region is CASSYFPASGYNEQFF. CDR3 nucleotide sequence: TGTGCCAGCAGTTACTTCCCGGCTAGCGGTTACAATGAGCAGTTCTTC.

This rearrangement joins TRBV27 to TRBJ2-1; tentatively, D is TRBD2 (5 bases). The CDR3 runs 16 residues. Trimming removed 5 bases at V and 5 bases at J, with 19 bases between. Germline values: CDR1 MNHEY, CDR2 SMNVEV (reference sequence). Here the CDR3 DNA reads TGTGCCAGCAGTCCCTCCCGGGGAGAGGCCAACAATGAGCAGTTCTTC. Protein sequence: CASSPSRGEANNEQFF.

This clone was recorded only once. This sequence joins TRBV6-1 and TRBJ2-7; 9 bases are shared with TRBD1. Germline V gene data show CDR1 as MNHNS and CDR2 as SASEGT. The CDR3 has 14 residues. The junction had 5 bases not matched to a gene; V was cut back by 6 bases and J by 2 bases. The CDR3 loop reads CASRAGTGPYEQYF. The CDR3 bases are TGTGCCAGCAGGGCCGGGACAGGGCCCTACGAGCAGTACTTC.

The chain recombines TRBV11-1 with TRBJ2-2; D is undetermined. The V gene's germline CDR1 is SGHAT and CDR2 FQDESV (reference sequence). Trimming pared 4 bases from V and 2 bases from J, leaving 5 bases between. The CDR3 runs to 13 residues. The CDR3 protein is CASSYTNTGELFF. In DNA, the CDR3 is TGTGCCAGCAGCTATACCAACACCGGGGAGCTGTTTTTT.

This clone was counted a single time. The chain has TRBV4-1 and TRBJ2-6, with 8 nucleotides matching TRBD1. CDR3 size: 20 residues. The V segment lost 1 base and the J segment 1 base; nucleotides outside the gene matches: 12. The germline gives CDR1 MGHRA, CDR2 YSYEKL. CDR3 amino acids: CASSQGSVTGVRSGANVLTF. CDR3 DNA sequence: TGCGCCAGCAGCCAAGGTAGCGTGACAGGGGTAAGGTCTGGGGCCAACGTCCTGACTTTC.